Presented here are 10 T cell receptor beta chains from one specimen sequenced in a study of T cell repertoires in cytomegalovirus infection. TCRdb re-analysed the reads in MiXCR, keeping a single row per CDR3 protein. The sample includes 75,000 to 100,000 distinct CDR3 sequences, roughly half seen only once; the top ten take over 90%. No antigen is known for these receptors. The specimen comprised CD8+ T cells from cultured PBMCs, sampled from culture after CMV antigen stimulation. These receptors all come from a human donor in good health (CMV status not recorded). Some clones in this sample may be carry-over from other donors' samples.

This clonotype was detected only a few times. CDR3 region: CASSPRDRGASYEQYF. CDR3 nucleotides: TGTGCCAGCAGCCCCCGGGACAGGGGGGCATCCTACGAGCAGTACTTC. The chain combines TRBV7-9 with TRBJ2-7, with TRBD1 identical over 11 bases. J was trimmed by 1 base and V by 5 bases; bases with no gene match: 7. This CDR3 is built from 16 residues. Germline V gene data show CDR1 as SEHNR and CDR2 as FQNEAQ (reference sequence).

The chain carries TRBV7-2 and TRBJ2-4; TRBD1 matches at 9 bases. From germline, CDR1 is SGHTA and CDR2 FQGNSA. This CDR3 is built from 16 residues. With 1 base clipped from V and 5 bases from J, the junction kept 6 bases outside the gene matches. In DNA form, the CDR3 reads TGTGCCAGCAGCTTAGGGGGACAGGGAAGACAAAACATTCAGTACTTC. Its protein is CASSLGGQGRQNIQYF.

The chain combines TRBV12-3 or TRBV12-4 with TRBJ1-2; possible D gene TRBD1, 6 bases. There are 14 residues in the CDR3. CDR3 protein: CESSLGGGRRGYTF. The DNA for the CDR3 is TGTGAAAGCAGTTTAGGAGGGGGGCGAAGGGGCTACACCTTC.

The chain links TRBV7-8 to TRBJ2-7; tentative D call: TRBD2 (6 bases). The V gene lost 1 base and the J gene lost 6 bases, with 19 bases spanning the gap. Germline lookup yields CDR1 SGHVS and CDR2 FQNEAQ. CDR3 length equals 16 residues. CDR3 coding DNA: TGTGCCAGCAGCTTAGGGGGCGCGGGGCCCCTTACCGAGCAGTACTTC. This sequence encodes CASSLGGAGPLTEQYF.

The sample holds one count of this clonotype. The V gene is TRBV6-8, the J gene TRBJ2-7; TRBD1 or TRBD2 may be the D gene (5 bases each). The V end lost 0 bases, the J end lost 3 bases, and 15 bases lay between the germline ends. Germline CDR1 MNHGY, CDR2 SAAAGT. The CDR3 extends over 16 amino acids. The DNA for the CDR3 is TGTGCCAGCAGTTACTCCTCCGGGACGGAGGTCTACGAGCAGTACTTC. Translated, it gives CASSYSSGTEVYEQYF.

This clonotype was seen ten or more times. CDR3: CASSPGTGGLGELFF. The CDR3 DNA is TGTGCCAGCAGCCCCGGGACAGGGGGACTCGGGGAGCTGTTTTTT. The J gene is TRBJ2-2, the V gene TRBV7-8; 11 bases match TRBD1. The CDR3 is 15 residues long. Germline V gene data show CDR1 as SGHVS and CDR2 as FQNEAQ. J lost 7 bases, V lost 5 bases, and 6 bases had no gene match.

The chain joins TRBV7-6 to TRBJ1-5; the D gene is possibly TRBD1 (5 bases). The CDR3 has 15 amino acids. Per the germline V gene, CDR1 is SGHVS and CDR2 is FNYEAQ. Between the trimmed V and J ends, which lost 6 bases and 2 bases, there was a span of 14 bases. The CDR3 region is CASRLGTAGNQPQHF. As DNA, the CDR3 is TGTGCCAGCAGACTCGGGACGGCCGGCAATCAGCCCCAGCATTTT.

Many counts were recorded for this clonotype. This chain connects TRBV11-2 to TRBJ2-5; D uncertain. V dropped 3 bases and J dropped 2 bases, with 16 bases sitting between them. This CDR3 spans 16 amino acids. In germline, CDR1 is SGHAT, CDR2 FQNNGV. The CDR3 DNA sequence: TGTGCCAGCAGCTTTTGGTCAAATAACGAGCAAGAGACCCAGTACTTC. This translates into CASSFWSNNEQETQYF.

The rearrangement links TRBV4-2 to TRBJ2-1; 11 nucleotides match TRBD1. In germline, CDR1 is LGHNA, CDR2 YNFKEQ. This CDR3 comprises 16 residues. The ends lost 0 bases at V and 3 bases at J; junction bases unmatched: 1. As DNA, the CDR3 is TGTGCCAGCAGCCAAGATGGGACAGGGGGCTACAATGAGCAGTTCTTC. Translating gives CASSQDGTGGYNEQFF.

This clonotype has ten or more counts. The rearrangement uses TRBV11-1 and TRBJ2-5, with 7 positions matching TRBD2. The junction had 13 bases not matched to a gene; V was cut back by 6 bases and J by 0 bases. The CDR3 contains 17 residues. The germline CDR1 and CDR2 sequences are SGHAT and FQDESV (reference sequence). Here the CDR3 DNA reads TGTGCCAGCAGTTCAATTGTTAGCGGGTCCGACCAAGAGACCCAGTACTTC. It codes for CASSSIVSGSDQETQYF.